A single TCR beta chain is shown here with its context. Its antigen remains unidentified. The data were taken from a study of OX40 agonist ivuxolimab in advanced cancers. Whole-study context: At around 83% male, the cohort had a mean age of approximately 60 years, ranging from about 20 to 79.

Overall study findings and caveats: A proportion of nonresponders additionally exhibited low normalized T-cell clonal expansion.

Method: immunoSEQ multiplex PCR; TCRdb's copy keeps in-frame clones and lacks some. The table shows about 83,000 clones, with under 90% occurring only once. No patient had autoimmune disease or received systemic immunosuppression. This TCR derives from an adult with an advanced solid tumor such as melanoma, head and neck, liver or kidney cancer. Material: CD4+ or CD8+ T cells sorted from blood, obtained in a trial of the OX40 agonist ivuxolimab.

CDR3: CASSLSRGATDTQYF. The CDR3, as DNA: TGTGCCAGCAGCTTATCGCGGGGGGCCACAGATACGCAGTATTTT. This chain joins TRBV7-2 and TRBJ2-3; 8 bases fit TRBD2. The J segment lost 2 bases and the V segment lost 2 bases, leaving 3 bases of the junction unmatched. The CDR3 sequence is 15 residues long. Germline V lookup: CDR1 SGHTA, CDR2 FQGNSA.